This record covers a single T cell receptor (beta chain). This clonotype was seen many times. Its target antigen remains unknown. No much larger clone exists at a distance of one base, and base qualities are not known. The data belong to a study of T-cell reconstitution after alpha-beta-depleted transplantation in children (dated by TCRdb to about 2016). Describing the broader study: The study quantitatively tracked T-cell immune reconstitution after TCRalphabeta/CD19-depleted allogeneic hematopoietic cell transplantation in children using TCR repertoire profiling.

Receptors were amplified or captured by PCR. Sequencing used an Illumina HiSeq 2500. TCR libraries were prepared with molecular barcoding, using unique molecular identifiers to normalize TCRbeta repertoire quantification. TCRdb ran its own pipeline on the public reads, namely fastp trimming at Q25 and MiXCR clone calling, and kept in-frame beta chains. One record per CDR3 amino acid sequence lists the most common genes and DNA. The sample records approximately 640,000 distinct CDR3 sequences, approximately 17% of which are singletons. The leading ten clones occupy over 0.95% of the sample. This material consisted of PBMCs from the stem cell graft donor, taken from the stem cell graft. The origin of this receptor is a human donor who donated a stem cell graft to a child with acute myeloid leukemia.

This receptor has the CDR3 CASRLLAFVGTDTQYF. In nucleotide form, the sequence is TGTGCCAGCAGATTACTAGCGTTCGTCGGCACAGATACGCAGTATTTT. Recombination connected TRBV6-5 to TRBJ2-3, and TRBD2 aligns with 7 junction nucleotides. V loses 6 bases at its end and J loses 1 base; junction bases beyond the gene matches: 10. The CDR3 measures 16 amino acids from cysteine to phenylalanine. The read is trimmed to its CDR3 DNA, 48 bases read in frame from base 1. CDR1 and CDR2 (MNHEY, SVGAGI) derive from the germline V gene.